A single sample gave rise to the 17 T cell receptor beta chains below, sequenced in a study of T-cell memory formation after mild COVID-19. TCRdb fed the 5' RACE reads into MiXCR, producing one record per CDR3 protein. The table includes 130,000 to 150,000 distinct CDR3 sequences, 15% to 20% detected once. The sequenced material came from PBMCs or a T cell subset sorted from them (not recorded which). These receptors originate from an adult woman who had mild COVID-19 (a few samples of this study predate the infection). Cell type and time point are not known.

The chain uses TRBV12-3 or TRBV12-4 and TRBJ2-7; TRBD2 agrees at 7 bases. The trim removed 2 bases at V and 6 bases at J, leaving 7 bases unmatched. This CDR3 has 14 amino acids. In DNA, the CDR3 is TGTGCCAGCAGTTTAAGGTGGGAGGGCCCCGAGCAGTACTTC. Translating it yields CASSLRWEGPEQYF.

J is TRBJ2-5 and V is TRBV7-2; D may match TRBD1 or TRBD2 (5 bases each). Germline V gene data show CDR1 as SGHTA and CDR2 as FQGNSA. This CDR3 has 15 residues. Trimming removed 3 bases at V and 4 bases at J, with 15 bases between. The CDR3 sequence: CASSFGGAGTETQYF. CDR3 DNA sequence: TGTGCCAGCAGCTTTGGTGGGGCCGGGACAGAGACCCAGTACTTC.

The chain is built from TRBV29-1 and TRBJ2-7, with 9 bases that match TRBD1. The CDR3 extends over 12 amino acids. Germline V gene sequence: CDR1 SQVTM, CDR2 ANQGSEA. V was pared by 4 bases and J by 7 bases, with 5 bases of the junction left unmatched. CDR3 in DNA: TGCAGCGTTGGGGACAGGGTGGGTGAGCAGTACTTC. Its protein product is CSVGDRVGEQYF.

The CDR3 nucleotides read TGCGCCAGCAGCTTGGGGGGAGGCTATCAGCCCCAGCATTTT. Translated, it gives CASSLGGGYQPQHF. The chain uses TRBV5-1 and TRBJ1-5; no reliable D call. Deletions cut 0 bases from V and 5 bases from J, with 9 bases between. The germline CDR1 and CDR2 sequences are SGHRS and YFSETQ. CDR3 size: 14 residues.

This clonotype was counted between two and nine times. The chain employs TRBV7-2 and TRBJ2-7; the D gene is possibly TRBD1 (5 bases). The CDR3 sequence is 14 residues long. Trimming took 0 bases from V and 5 from J, leaving 11 bases between them. CDR1 SGHTA and CDR2 FQGNSA come from the germline V gene. In DNA form, the CDR3 reads TGTGCCAGCAGCTTAGCAGGGGAAGTGGACGAGCAGTACTTC. Its translation: CASSLAGEVDEQYF.

This chain links TRBV7-9 with TRBJ2-7; D is perhaps TRBD2 (6 bases). The germline V gene has CDR1 SEHNR and CDR2 FQNEAQ (reference sequence). The CDR3 sequence is 12 residues long. The germline V and J ends were trimmed by 7 bases and 6 bases, with 13 bases remaining between them. CDR3 sequence (DNA): TGTGCCAGCACGCGGGACTTTGGCGAGCAGTACTTC. Its translation is CASTRDFGEQYF.

The chain carries TRBV12-3 or TRBV12-4 and TRBJ2-3; no reliable D call. V lost 11 bases, J lost 2 bases, and 11 bases lay in between. CDR3 length: 12 amino acids. CDR3: CAVGRNTDTQYF. Written as DNA, the CDR3 is TGTGCCGTAGGTAGAAACACAGATACGCAGTATTTT.

V and J are TRBV7-2 and TRBJ2-2; 9 bases match TRBD1. The CDR3 totals 15 residues. In germline, CDR1 is SGHTA, CDR2 FQGNSA. Trimming took 3 bases from V and 6 from J; bases not matched to a gene: 5. CDR3 nucleotides: TGTGCCAGCAGCTTCCGGACAGGGGCGGCCGGGGAGCTGTTTTTT. It specifies CASSFRTGAAGELFF.

This clonotype appeared once. The chain recombines TRBV3-1 with TRBJ1-1; TRBD1 is a possible D gene (5 bases). Trimming left V 0 bases short and J 4 bases short, with 12 bases between. The V gene's germline CDR1 is LGHDT and CDR2 YNNKEL (reference sequence). The CDR3 covers 15 residues. The chain's CDR3 is CASSQDGGVGTEAFF. CDR3 coding DNA: TGTGCCAGCAGCCAAGACGGGGGAGTTGGCACTGAAGCTTTCTTT.

There are many counts of this clonotype. The genes are TRBV18 and TRBJ2-2; D unresolved. The CDR3 contains 17 residues. With 3 bases removed from V and 1 base from J, the gap between germline ends came to 15 bases. Germline V gives CDR1 KGHSH, CDR2 LQKENI. For the CDR3, the DNA is TGTGCCAGCTCACCTACTGGGAATTATGTGAACACCGGGGAGCTGTTTTTT. Amino acids: CASSPTGNYVNTGELFF.

This clonotype has more than one count but fewer than ten. The V gene is TRBV2, the J gene TRBJ2-5, with TRBD1 as a possible D gene (5 bases). The CDR3 length is 14 residues. V was shortened by 4 bases and J by 7 bases, with 16 bases between the two germline ends. Germline-derived CDR1 and CDR2 are SNHLY and FYNNEI. The CDR3 is CASSVLAGQGTQYF. The DNA of the CDR3 is TGTGCCAGCAGTGTTTTGGCAGGCCAGGGGACCCAGTACTTC.

This clonotype was seen a few times. V gene TRBV3-1 combines with J gene TRBJ2-1; D is undetermined. Looked up from germline, CDR1 is LGHDT and CDR2 is YNNKEL (reference sequence). The length of the CDR3 is 14 residues. With 3 bases removed from V and 7 bases from J, the gap between germline ends came to 13 bases. CDR3 sequence (DNA): TGTGCCAGCAGCCAGGTTGGCTTTTTAAATGAGCAGTTCTTC. It specifies CASSQVGFLNEQFF.

V is TRBV18 and J is TRBJ2-6; 9 bases match TRBD2. V shed 8 bases, J shed 0 bases, and the junction held 2 bases outside the gene matches. The germline V gene has CDR1 KGHSH and CDR2 LQKENI. The CDR3 has 15 residues. The CDR3: CASQREVSGANVLTF. CDR3 coding DNA: TGTGCCAGCCAGCGGGAGGTCTCTGGGGCCAACGTCCTGACTTTC.

This clonotype was counted a few times. The rearrangement links TRBV5-1 to TRBJ2-3; no clear D gene. The CDR3 loop spans 14 amino acids. Germline CDR1 SGHRS, CDR2 YFSETQ. Trimming removed 4 bases from V and 2 bases from J, with 11 bases in between. In nucleotides, the CDR3 is TGCGCCAGCAGCCTCCCAACTCCCACAGATACGCAGTATTTT. It codes for CASSLPTPTDTQYF.

In its sample, this clonotype was seen a few times. The rearrangement uses TRBV7-6 and TRBJ1-1; TRBD1 might be the D (6 bases). Germline V CDR1 and CDR2: SGHVS, FNYEAQ. The CDR3 sequence is 15 residues long. Trimming removed 7 bases at V and 1 base at J, with 16 bases between. In DNA, the CDR3 is TGTGCCAGCACCAAAACAGGGCACAAGAACACTGAAGCTTTCTTT. Translating gives CASTKTGHKNTEAFF.

V gene TRBV7-6 combines with J gene TRBJ1-4; TRBD1 is a possible D gene (6 bases). The CDR3 spans 16 residues. CDR1 SGHVS and CDR2 FNYEAQ come from the germline V gene. Trimming removed 4 bases at V and 5 bases at J, with 17 bases between. The CDR3 region has the DNA TGTGCCAGCAGCTCTAGGTGGGGGACAAGAAATGAAAAACTGTTTTTT. Protein sequence: CASSSRWGTRNEKLFF.

This clonotype occurred a few times. The J gene is TRBJ2-3, the V gene TRBV27; no firm D call. Germline CDR1 MNHEY, CDR2 SMNVEV (reference sequence). The CDR3 has 14 residues. Trimming pared 5 bases from V and 0 bases from J, leaving 9 bases between. The CDR3 sequence is CASSLGLSTDTQYF. Here the CDR3 DNA reads TGTGCCAGCAGTCTAGGCTTGAGCACAGATACGCAGTATTTT.